These 20 T cell receptor beta chains were all obtained from the same sample, sequenced in a study of OX40 agonist ivuxolimab in advanced cancers. Clones were sequenced by immunoSEQ multiplex PCR, and TCRdb holds only the in-frame ones, with some missing. The table lists approximately 82,000 clones, approximately 84% of them singletons. Sequencing used CD4+ or CD8+ T cells sorted from blood, obtained in a trial of the OX40 agonist ivuxolimab. The origin of the receptors is an adult with an advanced solid tumor such as melanoma, head and neck, liver or kidney cancer.

This clone was picked up a small number of times. The chain links TRBV30 to TRBJ2-1, with D perhaps matching TRBD1 or TRBD2 (6 bases each). Trimming removed 0 bases at V and 3 bases at J, with 12 bases between. Germline V gene lookup returns CDR1 GTSNPN and CDR2 SVGIG (reference sequence). The CDR3 is 15 amino acids. CDR3 region: CAWSVQGGYYNEQFF. CDR3 nucleotide sequence: TGTGCCTGGAGTGTACAGGGAGGATACTACAATGAGCAGTTCTTC. Supplemented by reference TRBV30 and TRBJ2-1, the full variable domain reads SQTIHQWPATLVQPVGSPLSLECTVEGTSNPNLYWYRQAAGRGLQLLFYSVGIGQISSEVPQNLSASRPQDRQFILSSKKLLLSDSGFYLCAWSVQGGYYNEQFFGPGTRLTVL.

This clone has just a few counts. The chain carries TRBV2 and TRBJ1-1; D ambiguous. The V and J ends lost 2 bases and 0 bases respectively, with 10 bases between them. Germline CDR1 SNHLY, CDR2 FYNNEI. The CDR3 is 15 residues long. CDR3 amino acids: CASSERQHMNTEAFF. CDR3 DNA: TGTGCCAGCAGTGAAAGGCAGCACATGAACACTGAAGCTTTCTTT.

This clone was detected only a few times. The J gene is TRBJ1-2, the V gene TRBV9; the D is unclear. The CDR3 spans 15 residues. V gave up 3 bases and J gave up 0 bases, with 12 bases separating them. Per the germline V gene, CDR1 is SGDLS and CDR2 is YYNGEE. The CDR3 loop reads CASSAQTAANYGYTF. CDR3 nucleotide sequence: TGTGCCAGCAGCGCCCAGACTGCAGCTAACTATGGCTACACCTTC.

The chain employs TRBV7-8 and TRBJ1-1; tentative D call: TRBD1 (5 bases). The V gene lost 1 base and the J gene lost 2 bases, with 17 bases spanning the gap. Germline CDR1 reads SGHVS; CDR2 reads FQNEAQ. The CDR3 is 17 residues long. CDR3 residues: CASSLETPPGDNTEAFF. In nucleotides, the CDR3 is TGTGCCAGCAGCTTAGAAACCCCCCCGGGGGATAACACTGAAGCTTTCTTT. The full variable domain, completed using reference TRBV7-8 and TRBJ1-1, is GAGVSQSPRYKVAKRGQDVALRCDPISGHVSLFWYQQALGQGPEFLTYFQNEAQLDKSGLPSDRFFAERPEGSVSTLKIQRTQQEDSAVYLCASSLETPPGDNTEAFFGQGTRLTVV.

The rearrangement links TRBV4-2 to TRBJ1-3; D may be TRBD1 (5 bases). CDR1 is LGHNA, CDR2 YNFKEQ, per germline. V was shortened by 1 base and J by 6 bases, with 13 bases between the two germline ends. The CDR3 length is 15 residues. The CDR3 protein is CASSQAQGFENTIYF. For the CDR3, the DNA is TGTGCCAGCAGCCAAGCGCAGGGTTTCGAAAACACCATATATTTT.

The gene calls are TRBV5-1 and TRBJ2-1; 9 bases fit TRBD2. Trimming removed 0 bases from V and 5 bases from J; junction bases left unmatched: 3. This CDR3 has 15 amino acids. Germline V gives CDR1 SGHRS, CDR2 YFSETQ. The CDR3 protein is CASSLGTSVHNEQFF. As DNA, the CDR3 is TGCGCCAGCAGCTTGGGGACTAGCGTTCACAATGAGCAGTTCTTC.

The chain couples TRBV11-2 to TRBJ2-3, with TRBD2 identical over 11 bases. V was pared by 5 bases and J by 2 bases, with 15 bases of the junction left unmatched. The CDR3 is made up of 19 amino acids. Germline V gene data show CDR1 as SGHAT and CDR2 as FQNNGV. CDR3 residues: CASSPYGTSGATHTDTQYF. The CDR3 DNA reads as TGTGCCAGCAGCCCCTACGGGACTAGCGGCGCCACACACACAGATACGCAGTATTTT.

The chain combines TRBV11-2 with TRBJ2-5; D not certain. This CDR3 spans 14 amino acids. Germline CDR1 is SGHAT and CDR2 is FQNNGV. The V end was cut by 0 bases, the J end by 0 bases, with 5 bases between. The CDR3 loop reads CASSLDLYQETQYF. The DNA of the CDR3 is TGTGCCAGCAGCTTAGACCTGTACCAAGAGACCCAGTACTTC.

The chain uses TRBV5-8 and TRBJ1-2; D might be TRBD1 (5 bases). Looked up from germline, CDR1 is SGHTS and CDR2 is YDEGEE. This CDR3 spans 14 amino acids. Trimming removed 6 bases from V and 8 bases from J, with 20 bases in between. For the CDR3, the DNA is TGTGCCAGCACCCCGCGGGGGGACCGCTTCGGCTACACCTTC. Residues: CASTPRGDRFGYTF. The variable domain in full, with the rest retrieved from reference TRBV5-8 and TRBJ1-2, is EAGVTQSPTHLIKTRGQQATLRCSPISGHTSVYWYQQALGLGLQFLLWYDEGEERNRGNFPPRFSGRQFPNYSSELNVNALELEDSALYLCASTPRGDRFGYTFGSGTRLTVV.

The J gene is TRBJ2-4, the V gene TRBV19; 7 bases align to TRBD1. CDR1 is LNHDA and CDR2 is SQIVND in the germline V gene (reference sequence). Trimming removed 5 bases from V and 3 bases from J; junction bases left unmatched: 4. The CDR3 length is 14 residues. The CDR3 DNA reads TGTGCCAGTAGTTCGGGACAGAACAAAAACATTCAGTACTTC. Its translation: CASSSGQNKNIQYF. The full variable domain, completed using reference TRBV19 and TRBJ2-4, is DGGITQSPKYLFRKEGQNVTLSCEQNLNHDAMYWYRQDPGQGLRLIYYSQIVNDFQKGDIAEGYSVSREKKESFPLTVTSAQKNPTAFYLCASSSGQNKNIQYFGAGTRLSVL.

This chain joins TRBV5-4 and TRBJ2-7; a possible D gene is TRBD1 (5 bases). This CDR3 region has 13 residues. Per the germline V gene, CDR1 is SGHNT and CDR2 is YYREEE (reference sequence). V lost 2 bases, J lost 7 bases, and 13 bases lay in between. The CDR3 DNA sequence: TGTGCCAGCAGCTTAGACCCCCAGGGAGAGCAGTACTTC. Amino acid sequence: CASSLDPQGEQYF.

The chain links TRBV5-4 to TRBJ2-3; 7 nucleotides match TRBD2. The CDR3 spans 16 residues. Germline loops: CDR1 SGHNT, CDR2 YYREEE (reference sequence). After removal of 3 bases from V and 2 bases from J, the junction contained 9 bases not matched to a gene. CDR3 amino acids: CASSSREGLITDTQYF. The CDR3 nucleotides read TGTGCCAGCAGCTCCAGGGAGGGACTAATCACAGATACGCAGTATTTT.

The chain has TRBV15 and TRBJ1-5; no clear D. In germline, CDR1 is LNHNV, CDR2 YYDKDF (reference sequence). V was pared by 0 bases and J by 1 base, with 7 bases between. The CDR3 length is 15 residues. CDR3 amino acids: CATSRDMASNQPQHF. In nucleotides, the CDR3 is TGTGCCACCAGCAGAGATATGGCGAGCAATCAGCCCCAGCATTTT.

This chain connects TRBV7-2 to TRBJ2-3, with 12 bases fitting TRBD2. Germline V gives CDR1 SGHTA, CDR2 FQGNSA. This CDR3 has 18 amino acids. V shed 2 bases, J shed 0 bases, and the junction held 6 bases outside the gene matches. CDR3 nucleotides: TGTGCCAGCAGCTTATCTAGCGGGGGGGGCTATAGCACAGATACGCAGTATTTT. Translation gives CASSLSSGGGYSTDTQYF.

This chain joins TRBV15 and TRBJ2-1; D is possibly TRBD1 or TRBD2 (5 bases each). The CDR3 consists of 14 residues. V was pared by 0 bases and J by 10 bases, with 13 bases between. Germline-derived CDR1 and CDR2 are LNHNV and YYDKDF (reference sequence). The CDR3 loop is CATSRDRGLGEQFF. Here the CDR3 DNA reads TGTGCCACCAGCAGAGATCGGGGCTTGGGAGAGCAGTTCTTC.

This chain connects TRBV21-1 to TRBJ1-6. TRBV21-1 is marked as a pseudogene. There are 18 residues in the CDR3. The CDR3 DNA follows: TGTGCCAGCAGCAAATTCGGGGAGCCAGGGACCTATAATTCACCCCTCCACTTT. Translation gives CASSKFGEPGTYNSPLHF.

This clone was recorded once. The rearrangement links TRBV6-1 to TRBJ1-1; D is uncertain. Trimming left V 4 bases short and J 0 bases short, with 12 bases between. The CDR3 runs 15 residues. Germline assignment: CDR1 MNHNS and CDR2 SASEGT. Written as DNA, the CDR3 is TGTGCCAGCAGTGTCGGGATTTTGTTGAACACTGAAGCTTTCTTT. It encodes CASSVGILLNTEAFF.

The chain carries TRBV7-6 and TRBJ2-2; D uncertain. Germline lookup yields CDR1 SGHVS and CDR2 FNYEAQ. CDR3 size: 12 residues. The ends were cut back, 0 bases at V and 8 bases at J, with 4 bases in the middle. The CDR3 protein is CASSLAAGELFF. The CDR3 DNA sequence: TGTGCCAGCAGCTTAGCCGCTGGGGAGCTGTTTTTT.

This chain links TRBV30 with TRBJ2-6; D unclear. There are 15 residues in the CDR3. Looked up from germline, CDR1 is GTSNPN and CDR2 is SVGIG (reference sequence). V lost 0 bases, J lost 2 bases, and 8 bases lay in between. This chain's CDR3 is CAWSVMAAGANVLTF. The CDR3 coding sequence is TGTGCCTGGAGTGTAATGGCGGCTGGGGCCAACGTCCTGACTTTC.

The CDR3 loop is CASSLGGGRNEQFF. DNA of the CDR3: TGTGCCAGCAGCTTGGGGGGCGGGAGAAATGAGCAGTTCTTC. This chain joins TRBV5-4 and TRBJ2-1; TRBD2 agrees at 7 bases. The CDR3 has 14 residues. Unmatched junction bases numbered 4, after V lost 0 bases and J lost 7 bases. The germline V gene has CDR1 SGHNT and CDR2 YYREEE (reference sequence).